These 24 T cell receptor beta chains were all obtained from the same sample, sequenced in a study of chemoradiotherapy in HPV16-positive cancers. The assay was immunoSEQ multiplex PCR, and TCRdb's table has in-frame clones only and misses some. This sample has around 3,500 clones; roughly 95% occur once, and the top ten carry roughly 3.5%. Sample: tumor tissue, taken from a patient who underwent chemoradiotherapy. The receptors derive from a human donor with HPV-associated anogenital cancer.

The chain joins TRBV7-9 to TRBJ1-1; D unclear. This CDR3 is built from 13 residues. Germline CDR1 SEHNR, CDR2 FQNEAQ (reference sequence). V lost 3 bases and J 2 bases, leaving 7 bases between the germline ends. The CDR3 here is CASSLISNTEAFF. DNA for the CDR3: TGTGCCAGCAGCTTGATCAGCAACACTGAAGCTTTCTTT.

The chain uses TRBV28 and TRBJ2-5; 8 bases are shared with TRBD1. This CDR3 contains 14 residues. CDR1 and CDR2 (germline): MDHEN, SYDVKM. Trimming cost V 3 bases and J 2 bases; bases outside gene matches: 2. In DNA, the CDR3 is TGTGCCAGCAGTTTCCGGACAGGGCAAGAGACCCAGTACTTC. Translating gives CASSFRTGQETQYF.

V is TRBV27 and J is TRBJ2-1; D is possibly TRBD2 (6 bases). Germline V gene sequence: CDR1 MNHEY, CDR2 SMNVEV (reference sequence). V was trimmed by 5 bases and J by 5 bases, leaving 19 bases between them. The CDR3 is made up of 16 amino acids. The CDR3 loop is CASSGTSSRYNNEQFF. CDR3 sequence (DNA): TGTGCCAGCAGTGGCACTAGCTCTCGTTATAACAATGAGCAGTTCTTC.

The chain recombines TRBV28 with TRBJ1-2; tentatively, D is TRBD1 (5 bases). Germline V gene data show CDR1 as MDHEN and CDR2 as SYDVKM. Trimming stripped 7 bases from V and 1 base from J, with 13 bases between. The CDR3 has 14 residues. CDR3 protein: CASTVGGGNYGYTF. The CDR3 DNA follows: TGTGCCAGCACCGTGGGGGGGGGTAACTATGGCTACACCTTC.

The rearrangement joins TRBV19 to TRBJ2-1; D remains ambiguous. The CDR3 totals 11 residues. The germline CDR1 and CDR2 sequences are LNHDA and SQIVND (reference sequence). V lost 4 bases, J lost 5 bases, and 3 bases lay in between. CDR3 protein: CASSTDNEQFF. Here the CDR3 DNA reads TGTGCCAGTAGTACCGACAATGAGCAGTTCTTC.

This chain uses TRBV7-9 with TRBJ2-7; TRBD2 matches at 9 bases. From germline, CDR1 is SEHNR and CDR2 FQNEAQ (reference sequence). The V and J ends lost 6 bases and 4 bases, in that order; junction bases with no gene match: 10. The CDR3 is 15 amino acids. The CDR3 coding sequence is TGTGCCAGCAGTCAAGGGACTAGCTCTTCGTACGAGCAGTACTTC. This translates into CASSQGTSSSYEQYF.

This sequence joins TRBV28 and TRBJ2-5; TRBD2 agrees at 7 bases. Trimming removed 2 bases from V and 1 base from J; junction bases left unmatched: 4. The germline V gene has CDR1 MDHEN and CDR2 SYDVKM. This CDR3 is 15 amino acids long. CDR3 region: CASSLRRGGQETQYF. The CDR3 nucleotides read TGTGCCAGCAGTTTAAGGCGCGGGGGCCAAGAGACCCAGTACTTC.

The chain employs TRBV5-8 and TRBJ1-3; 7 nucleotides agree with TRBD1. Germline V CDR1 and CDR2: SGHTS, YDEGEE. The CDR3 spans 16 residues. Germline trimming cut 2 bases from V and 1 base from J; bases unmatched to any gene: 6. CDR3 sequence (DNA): TGTGCCAGCAGCTTTACAGGGGTTTCTTCTGGAAACACCATATATTTT. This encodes CASSFTGVSSGNTIYF.

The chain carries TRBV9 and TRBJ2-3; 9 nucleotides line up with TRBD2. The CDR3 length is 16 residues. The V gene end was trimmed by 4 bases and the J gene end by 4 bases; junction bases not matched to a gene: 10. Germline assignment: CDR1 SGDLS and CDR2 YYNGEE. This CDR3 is CASSLSAGGQADTQYF. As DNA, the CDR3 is TGTGCCAGCAGCCTCTCAGCGGGGGGCCAGGCAGATACGCAGTATTTT.

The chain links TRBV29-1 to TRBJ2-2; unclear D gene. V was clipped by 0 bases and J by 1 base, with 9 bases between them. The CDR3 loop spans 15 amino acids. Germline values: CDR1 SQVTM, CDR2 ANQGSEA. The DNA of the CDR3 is TGCAGCGTTGAAGATTGGGCAAAGAACACCGGGGAGCTGTTTTTT. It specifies CSVEDWAKNTGELFF.

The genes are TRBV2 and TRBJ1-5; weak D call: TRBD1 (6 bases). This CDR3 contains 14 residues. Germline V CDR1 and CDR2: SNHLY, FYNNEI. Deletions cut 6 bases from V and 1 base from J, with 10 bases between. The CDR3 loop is CASRTGLSNQPQHF. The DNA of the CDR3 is TGTGCCAGCAGAACAGGGTTGAGCAATCAGCCCCAGCATTTT.

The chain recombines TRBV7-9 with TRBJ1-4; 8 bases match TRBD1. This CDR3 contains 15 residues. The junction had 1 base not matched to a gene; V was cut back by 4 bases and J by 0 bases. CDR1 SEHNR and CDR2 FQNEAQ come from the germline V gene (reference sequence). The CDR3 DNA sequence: TGTGCCAGCAGCTCGGACAGGGCAACTAATGAAAAACTGTTTTTT. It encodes CASSSDRATNEKLFF.

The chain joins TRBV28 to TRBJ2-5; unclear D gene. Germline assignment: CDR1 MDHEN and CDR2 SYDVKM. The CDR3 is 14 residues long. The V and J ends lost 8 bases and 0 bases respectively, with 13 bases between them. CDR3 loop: CASLNQADQETQYF. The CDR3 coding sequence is TGTGCCAGCCTCAACCAGGCGGACCAAGAGACCCAGTACTTC. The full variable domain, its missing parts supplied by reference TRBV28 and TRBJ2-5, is DVKVTQSSRYLVKRTGEKVFLECVQDMDHENMFWYRQDPGLGLRLIYFSYDVKMKEKGDIPEGYSVSREKKERFSLILESASTNQTSMYLCASLNQADQETQYFGPGTRLLVL.

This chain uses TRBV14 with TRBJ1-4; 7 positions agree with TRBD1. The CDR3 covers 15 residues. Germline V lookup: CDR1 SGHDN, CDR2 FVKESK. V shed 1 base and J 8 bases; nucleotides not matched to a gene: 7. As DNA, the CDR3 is TGTGCCAGCAGCCAAGGTCCCAGGGGGAACGAAAAACTGTTTTTT. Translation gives CASSQGPRGNEKLFF. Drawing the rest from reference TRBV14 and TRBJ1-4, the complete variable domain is EAGVTQFPSHSVIEKGQTVTLRCDPISGHDNLYWYRRVMGKEIKFLLHFVKESKQDESGMPNNRFLAERTGGTYSTLKVQPAELEDSGVYFCASSQGPRGNEKLFFGSGTQLSVL.

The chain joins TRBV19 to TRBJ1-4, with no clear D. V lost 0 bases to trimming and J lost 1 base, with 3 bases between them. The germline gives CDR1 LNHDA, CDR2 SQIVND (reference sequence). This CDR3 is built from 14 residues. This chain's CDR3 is CASSIEGTNEKLFF. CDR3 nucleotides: TGTGCCAGTAGTATAGAGGGAACTAATGAAAAACTGTTTTTT. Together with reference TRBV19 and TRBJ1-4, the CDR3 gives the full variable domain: DGGITQSPKYLFRKEGQNVTLSCEQNLNHDAMYWYRQDPGQGLRLIYYSQIVNDFQKGDIAEGYSVSREKKESFPLTVTSAQKNPTAFYLCASSIEGTNEKLFFGSGTQLSVL.

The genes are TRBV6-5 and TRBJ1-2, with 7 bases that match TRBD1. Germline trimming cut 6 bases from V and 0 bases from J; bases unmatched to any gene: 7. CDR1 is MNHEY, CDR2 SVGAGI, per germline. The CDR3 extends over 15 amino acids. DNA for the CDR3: TGTGCCAGCAGCTACGGGACAGCAGCTAACTATGGCTACACCTTC. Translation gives CASSYGTAANYGYTF.

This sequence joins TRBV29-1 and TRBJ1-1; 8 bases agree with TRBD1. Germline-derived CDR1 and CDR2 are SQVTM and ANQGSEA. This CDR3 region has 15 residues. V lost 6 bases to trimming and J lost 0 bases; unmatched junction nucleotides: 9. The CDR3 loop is CSVRAQGGMNTEAFF. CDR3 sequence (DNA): TGCAGCGTACGCGCACAGGGGGGGATGAACACTGAAGCTTTCTTT. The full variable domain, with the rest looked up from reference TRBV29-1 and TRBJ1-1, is SAVISQKPSRDICQRGTSLTIQCQVDSQVTMMFWYRQQPGQSLTLIATANQGSEATYESGFVIDKFPISRPNLTFSTLTVSNMSPEDSSIYLCSVRAQGGMNTEAFFGQGTRLTVV.

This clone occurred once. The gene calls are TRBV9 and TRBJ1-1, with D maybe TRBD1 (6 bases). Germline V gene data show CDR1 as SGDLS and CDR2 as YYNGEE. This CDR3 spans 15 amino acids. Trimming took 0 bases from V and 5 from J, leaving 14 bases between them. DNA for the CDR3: TGTGCCAGCAGCGTAGACGGGGGGGCTGGGACTGAAGCTTTCTTT. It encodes CASSVDGGAGTEAFF. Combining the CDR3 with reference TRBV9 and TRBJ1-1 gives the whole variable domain DSGVTQTPKHLITATGQRVTLRCSPRSGDLSVYWYQQSLDQGLQFLIQYYNGEERAKGNILERFSAQQFPDLHSELNLSSLELGDSALYFCASSVDGGAGTEAFFGQGTRLTVV.

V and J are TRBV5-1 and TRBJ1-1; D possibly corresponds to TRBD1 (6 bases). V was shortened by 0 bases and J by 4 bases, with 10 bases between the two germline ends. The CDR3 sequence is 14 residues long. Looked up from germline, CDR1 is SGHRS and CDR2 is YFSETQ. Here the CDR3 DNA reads TGCGCCAGCAGCTTGGGGGGGCGCGTCACTGAAGCTTTCTTT. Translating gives CASSLGGRVTEAFF.

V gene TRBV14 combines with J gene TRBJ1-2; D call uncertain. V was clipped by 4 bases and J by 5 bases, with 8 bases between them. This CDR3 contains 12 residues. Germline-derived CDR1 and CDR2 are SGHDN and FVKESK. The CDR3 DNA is TGTGCCAGCAGCCTAGGACCTTATGGCTACACCTTC. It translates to CASSLGPYGYTF.

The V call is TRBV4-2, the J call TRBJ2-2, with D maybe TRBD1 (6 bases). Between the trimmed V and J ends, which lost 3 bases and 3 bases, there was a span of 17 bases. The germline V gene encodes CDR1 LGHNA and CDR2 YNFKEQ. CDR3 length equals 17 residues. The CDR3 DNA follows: TGTGCCAGCAGCCAGGCGTCGTACAGGGCGGACACCGGGGAGCTGTTTTTT. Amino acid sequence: CASSQASYRADTGELFF.

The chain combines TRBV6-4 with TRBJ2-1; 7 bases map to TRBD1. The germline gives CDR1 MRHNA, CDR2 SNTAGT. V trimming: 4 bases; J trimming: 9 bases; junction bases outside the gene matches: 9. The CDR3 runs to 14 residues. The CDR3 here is CASSVDGTVGEQFF. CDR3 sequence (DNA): TGTGCCAGCAGTGTCGACGGGACAGTTGGTGAGCAGTTCTTC.

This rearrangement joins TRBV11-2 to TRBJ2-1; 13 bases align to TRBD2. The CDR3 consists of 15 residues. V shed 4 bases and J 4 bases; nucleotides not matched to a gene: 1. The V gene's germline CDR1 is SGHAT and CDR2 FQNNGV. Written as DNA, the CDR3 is TGTGCCAGCAGCTCGGGACTAGCGGGGTACAATGAGCAGTTCTTC. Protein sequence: CASSSGLAGYNEQFF.

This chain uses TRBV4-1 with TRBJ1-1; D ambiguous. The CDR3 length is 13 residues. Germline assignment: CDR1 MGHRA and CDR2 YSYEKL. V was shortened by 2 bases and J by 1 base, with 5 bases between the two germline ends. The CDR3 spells CASSQPENTEAFF. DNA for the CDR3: TGCGCCAGCAGCCAACCAGAGAACACTGAAGCTTTCTTT.